The 31 T cell receptor beta chains below were found in one sample sequenced in a study of blood T cell repertoires in COVID-19. The method was immunoSEQ multiplex PCR; TCRdb's version includes in-frame clones alone and lacks a portion of them. Here the sample spans roughly 180,000 clones, approximately 85% being singletons. The sequenced sample consisted of peripheral blood. These receptors all come from a woman aged 55-70 years with COVID-19, enrolled during active disease.

This chain joins TRBV6-5 and TRBJ2-2; D is unresolved. Per germline, CDR1 MNHEY and CDR2 SVGAGI. This CDR3 contains 13 residues. Trimming removed 6 bases from V and 9 bases from J, with 14 bases in between. Here the CDR3 DNA reads TGTGCCAGCAGCTACGGTGGCGGTCGGGAGCTGTTTTTT. Residues: CASSYGGGRELFF.

The chain recombines TRBV3-1 (or the pseudogene TRBV3-2) with TRBJ2-5; TRBD2 agrees at 14 bases. V lost 7 bases to trimming and J lost 4 bases; unmatched junction nucleotides: 5. Germline V gives CDR1 LGHDT, CDR2 YNNKEL (reference sequence). The CDR3 length is 15 residues. Here the CDR3 DNA reads TGTGCCAGCAAACTTGGACTAGCGGGGGGAGAGACCCAGTACTTC. Its translation: CASKLGLAGGETQYF.

The count of this clone is one. The chain recombines TRBV5-8 with TRBJ2-3; no firm D call. Germline loops: CDR1 SGHTS, CDR2 YDEGEE. V lost 2 bases to trimming and J lost 0 bases, with 10 bases between them. The CDR3 covers 15 residues. The CDR3 region is CASSFRHSSTDTQYF. DNA for the CDR3: TGTGCCAGCAGCTTTAGACATTCTAGCACAGATACGCAGTATTTT.

The J gene is TRBJ1-6, the V gene TRBV11-1, with unresolved D. Germline CDR1 SGHAT, CDR2 FQDESV (reference sequence). The CDR3 contains 15 residues. The V and J ends lost 1 base and 7 bases respectively, with 11 bases between them. CDR3 sequence reads: CASSLGSRWNSPLHF. The CDR3 bases are TGTGCCAGCAGCTTAGGGAGCAGATGGAATTCACCCCTCCACTTT.

The chain couples TRBV2 to TRBJ2-1, with a possible D match to TRBD2 (5 bases). The V end lost 3 bases, the J end lost 7 bases, and 16 bases lay between the germline ends. The CDR3 has 15 residues. Germline CDR1 reads SNHLY; CDR2 reads FYNNEI. The CDR3 coding sequence is TGTGCCAGCAGTGAGGGGTTTGGGAGCCTGAATGAGCAGTTCTTC. It is translated as CASSEGFGSLNEQFF.

The chain employs TRBV28 and TRBJ2-6; D gene ambiguous. The CDR3 sequence is 16 residues long. From germline, CDR1 is MDHEN and CDR2 SYDVKM. V lost 7 bases and J 1 base, leaving 14 bases between the germline ends. Here the CDR3 DNA reads TGTGCCAGCACAACCGGCGGCGAGTCTGGGGCCAACGTCCTGACTTTC. Translating it yields CASTTGGESGANVLTF.

The chain links TRBV28 to TRBJ2-2; 10 nucleotides line up with TRBD2. J gave up 1 base and V 5 bases, and 1 base lay outside the gene matches. CDR1 is MDHEN, CDR2 SYDVKM, per germline. CDR3 length: 15 residues. CDR3 in DNA: TGTGCCAGCAGTCGACTAGCGGGGAACACCGGGGAGCTGTTTTTT. It yields the protein CASSRLAGNTGELFF. The full variable domain, rest sourced from reference TRBV28 and TRBJ2-2, is DVKVTQSSRYLVKRTGEKVFLECVQDMDHENMFWYRQDPGLGLRLIYFSYDVKMKEKGDIPEGYSVSREKKERFSLILESASTNQTSMYLCASSRLAGNTGELFFGEGSRLTVL.

J is TRBJ1-3 and V is TRBV6-6; 10 bases are a match to TRBD1. J gave up 4 bases and V 5 bases, and 11 bases lay outside the gene matches. This CDR3 has 17 residues. CDR1 and CDR2 from the germline V gene are MNHNY and SVGAGI (reference sequence). As DNA, the CDR3 is TGTGCCAGCAGTCGTGCCTCGGGACAGGGGTGGGGAAACACCATATATTTT. It specifies CASSRASGQGWGNTIYF.

The chain employs TRBV7-2 and TRBJ1-2; 7 nucleotides align to TRBD1. With V trimmed by 1 base and J by 0 bases, 8 bases remained unmatched. The CDR3 extends over 17 amino acids. Germline assignment: CDR1 SGHTA and CDR2 FQGNSA. The CDR3 sequence is CASSLVDRTYSNYGYTF. The CDR3 nucleotides are TGTGCCAGCAGCTTAGTGGACAGGACCTACTCTAACTATGGCTACACCTTC.

V and J are TRBV18 and TRBJ2-3, with 13 bases identical to TRBD2. There are 16 residues in the CDR3. The V gene end was trimmed by 6 bases and the J gene end by 2 bases; junction bases not matched to a gene: 5. From germline, CDR1 is KGHSH and CDR2 LQKENI. CDR3 nucleotide sequence: TGTGCCAGCTCTCTGGGACTAGCGGGGACCACAGATACGCAGTATTTT. Protein sequence: CASSLGLAGTTDTQYF.

The chain recombines TRBV10-1 with TRBJ1-4; 9 bases agree with TRBD1. Germline loops: CDR1 WNHNN, CDR2 SYGVQD (reference sequence). V shed 4 bases, J shed 8 bases, and the junction held 2 bases outside the gene matches. The CDR3 extends over 13 amino acids. As DNA, the CDR3 is TGCGCCAGCAGTGCCGGGACAGGGGAAAAACTGTTTTTT. Translating it yields CASSAGTGEKLFF.

DNA for the CDR3: TGTGCCAGCAGTTTCGATCACAGGGGAGGTCAAAAGACCCAGTACTTC. Translating gives CASSFDHRGGQKTQYF. The V and J genes are TRBV28 and TRBJ2-5; D is possibly TRBD1 (7 bases). This CDR3 spans 16 amino acids. Trimming shortened V by 3 bases and J by 6 bases, and 20 bases separated the two germline ends. The germline CDR1 and CDR2 sequences are MDHEN and SYDVKM.

The sample holds one count of this clone. The chain carries TRBV5-1 and TRBJ1-4, with D possibly TRBD1 on 5 matching bases. This CDR3 is 14 amino acids long. V lost 3 bases and J lost 4, with 10 bases in between. Germline V gene data show CDR1 as SGHRS and CDR2 as YFSETQ. The CDR3 DNA follows: TGCGCCAGCAGCTCAGACAGCCATAATGAAAAACTGTTTTTT. As protein: CASSSDSHNEKLFF.

This clone appeared a few times. The rearrangement uses TRBV11-2 and TRBJ1-3; no definite D call. Looked up from germline, CDR1 is SGHAT and CDR2 is FQNNGV. CDR3 length equals 14 residues. V dropped 2 bases and J dropped 0 bases, with 5 bases sitting between them. The CDR3 loop is CASSLTDSGNTIYF. The CDR3 nucleotides are TGTGCCAGCAGCTTAACAGACTCTGGAAACACCATATATTTT.

This clone showed up just a few times. The chain employs TRBV30 and TRBJ2-3, with 8 bases fitting TRBD2. The germline V gene has CDR1 GTSNPN and CDR2 SVGIG (reference sequence). Trimming removed 0 bases from V and 4 bases from J; junction bases left unmatched: 6. The length of the CDR3 is 15 residues. The CDR3 DNA reads as TGTGCCTGGAGTGTACTAGGACTAGCCTCAGATACGCAGTATTTT. It yields the protein CAWSVLGLASDTQYF.

J is TRBJ1-1 and V is TRBV6-6, with TRBD1 matching over 7 bases. V dropped 6 bases and J dropped 0; count of bases not matched to a gene: 7. CDR1 is MNHNY, CDR2 SVGAGI, per germline (reference sequence). The CDR3 loop spans 15 amino acids. The DNA for the CDR3 is TGTGCCAGCAGCCTCGGACAGGCGGTGAACACTGAAGCTTTCTTT. Encoded protein: CASSLGQAVNTEAFF.

The genes are TRBV27 and TRBJ2-5, with D possibly being TRBD2 (6 bases). From germline, CDR1 is MNHEY and CDR2 SMNVEV (reference sequence). CDR3 length: 16 amino acids. Trimming left V 8 bases short and J 4 bases short, with 23 bases between. CDR3 amino acids: CASGKSLGGLTETQYF. DNA of the CDR3: TGTGCCAGCGGGAAATCTCTCGGGGGACTTACAGAGACCCAGTACTTC.

The V and J genes are TRBV2 and TRBJ2-2, with a possible D match to TRBD2 (6 bases). V lost 6 bases and J 5 bases, leaving 16 bases between the germline ends. Germline V gene data show CDR1 as SNHLY and CDR2 as FYNNEI. CDR3 size: 15 residues. Here the CDR3 reads CASSAVRGWTGELFF. Here the CDR3 DNA reads TGTGCCAGCAGCGCGGTTCGGGGGTGGACCGGGGAGCTGTTTTTT. The entire variable domain, with the rest obtained from reference TRBV2 and TRBJ2-2, is as follows: EPEVTQTPSHQVTQMGQEVILRCVPISNHLYFYWYRQILGQKVEFLVSFYNNEISEKSEIFDDQFSVERPDGSNFTLKIRSTKLEDSAMYFCASSAVRGWTGELFFGEGSRLTVL.

The V gene is TRBV5-4, the J gene TRBJ2-1; D is undetermined. There are 15 residues in the CDR3. The germline V and J ends were trimmed by 3 bases and 0 bases, with 10 bases remaining between them. CDR1 is SGHNT and CDR2 is YYREEE in the germline V gene (reference sequence). The CDR3 bases are TGTGCCAGCAGCTCTAAGTCTAGCTCCTACAATGAGCAGTTCTTC. Its translation: CASSSKSSSYNEQFF.

CDR3 residues: CATSRDRGTAYGYTF. The CDR3 region has the DNA TGTGCCACCAGCAGAGATAGGGGGACGGCCTATGGCTACACCTTC. The V gene is TRBV15, the J gene TRBJ1-2, with a weak D call TRBD1 (6 bases). The CDR3 is 15 amino acids. Trimming took off 0 bases at V and 4 bases at J, with 12 bases between the two ends. Germline V CDR1 and CDR2: LNHNV, YYDKDF (reference sequence).

The rearrangement joins TRBV7-2 to TRBJ2-5; D might be TRBD2 (5 bases). Germline V gene lookup returns CDR1 SGHTA and CDR2 FQGNSA. V gave up 5 bases and J gave up 5 bases, with 12 bases separating them. The CDR3 consists of 13 residues. The CDR3 DNA is TGTGCCAGCAGCGAAACAAGGAGGGAGACCCAGTACTTC. Translating gives CASSETRRETQYF.

CDR3 nucleotides: TGTGCCAGCAGTTGGACAGGGGTCCCGAACACCGGGGAGCTGTTTTTT. This sequence encodes CASSWTGVPNTGELFF. The chain joins TRBV6-5 to TRBJ2-2, with TRBD1 matching over 9 bases. V lost 4 bases and J lost 0; bases outside the gene matches: 3. This CDR3 contains 16 residues. CDR1 and CDR2 (germline): MNHEY, SVGAGI.

The chain links TRBV10-3 to TRBJ2-5; no reliable D call. V gave up 2 bases and J gave up 4 bases, with 5 bases separating them. Germline CDR1 is ENHRY and CDR2 is SYGVKD. This CDR3 has 12 residues. In nucleotides, the CDR3 is TGTGCCATCAGTGAGCCGAGAGAGACCCAGTACTTC. Translating it yields CAISEPRETQYF.

The rearrangement uses TRBV29-1 and TRBJ2-2, with D perhaps matching TRBD2 (5 bases). The CDR3 consists of 15 residues. Trimming took 4 bases from V and 4 from J, leaving 16 bases between them. Germline loops: CDR1 SQVTM, CDR2 ANQGSEA. The CDR3 DNA reads TGCAGCGTTGCACAAACGAATGCGGGCACCGGGGAGCTGTTTTTT. It is translated as CSVAQTNAGTGELFF.

This clone was seen more than once but under ten times. In DNA, the CDR3 is TGTGCCACGGGGGGGCAGGGGGACGAGCAGTACGTC. This translates into CATGGQGDEQYV. The genes are TRBV10-3 and TRBJ2-7; perhaps TRBD2 as D (8 bases). The CDR3 contains 12 residues. V dropped 10 bases and J dropped 5 bases, with 15 bases sitting between them. Germline V lookup: CDR1 ENHRY, CDR2 SYGVKD.

The J gene is TRBJ1-2, the V gene TRBV5-4; TRBD1 matches at 9 bases. The germline V gene has CDR1 SGHNT and CDR2 YYREEE (reference sequence). The CDR3 spans 15 residues. Germline trimming cut 2 bases from V and 2 bases from J; bases unmatched to any gene: 4. The DNA of the CDR3 is TGTGCCAGCAGCTTACAGGGGGCGGCAAACTATGGCTACACCTTC. Amino acid sequence: CASSLQGAANYGYTF.

The J gene is TRBJ2-6, the V gene TRBV23-1, with TRBD1 as a possible D gene (6 bases). TRBV23-1 is identified as an open reading frame with a role that is uncertain. There are 17 residues in the CDR3. With 2 bases removed from V and 0 bases from J, the gap between germline ends came to 11 bases. The CDR3 is CASSQPTRGSGANVLTF. CDR3 DNA sequence: TGCGCCAGCAGTCAACCCACCAGGGGCTCTGGGGCCAACGTCCTGACTTTC.

The chain uses TRBV7-3 and TRBJ2-2, with a possible D match to TRBD1 (5 bases). With 5 bases removed from V and 4 bases from J, the gap between germline ends came to 17 bases. CDR1 is SGHTA, CDR2 FQGTGA, per germline. The CDR3 runs 16 residues. The CDR3 bases are TGTGCCAGCAGCCTCAGCAGGGCCCCCGGCACCGGGGAGCTGTTTTTT. This sequence encodes CASSLSRAPGTGELFF.

The sample holds a few counts of this clone. This rearrangement joins TRBV10-3 to TRBJ1-1; tentative D call: TRBD1 (5 bases). This CDR3 spans 16 amino acids. V lost 5 bases and J 1 base, leaving 17 bases between the germline ends. Per the germline V gene, CDR1 is ENHRY and CDR2 is SYGVKD. The CDR3 loop reads CAISPKRTLGNTEAFF. The CDR3 DNA reads as TGTGCCATCAGTCCCAAAAGGACACTCGGGAACACTGAAGCTTTCTTT.

The rearrangement links TRBV5-8 to TRBJ2-1; tentatively, D is TRBD2 (5 bases). Germline V gene data show CDR1 as SGHTS and CDR2 as YDEGEE. V dropped 4 bases and J dropped 7 bases, with 18 bases sitting between them. There are 15 residues in the CDR3. CDR3 sequence: CASSPRAAIGNEQFF. CDR3 coding DNA: TGTGCCAGCAGCCCGAGGGCGGCAATCGGGAATGAGCAGTTCTTC. The full variable domain, rest sourced from reference TRBV5-8 and TRBJ2-1, is EAGVTQSPTHLIKTRGQQATLRCSPISGHTSVYWYQQALGLGLQFLLWYDEGEERNRGNFPPRFSGRQFPNYSSELNVNALELEDSALYLCASSPRAAIGNEQFFGPGTRLTVL.

This clone was seen a single time. The chain carries TRBV6-5 and TRBJ1-2; 7 bases line up with TRBD1. V dropped 1 base and J dropped 6; count of bases not matched to a gene: 8. The CDR3 loop spans 15 amino acids. Germline lookup yields CDR1 MNHEY and CDR2 SVGAGI. The CDR3 DNA is TGTGCCAGCAGTTACTATGAGGGGGCGGTGAATGGCTACACCTTC. Protein sequence: CASSYYEGAVNGYTF.